These 30 T cell receptor beta chains share one sample of origin, sequenced in a study of spatial heterogeneity in lung cancer. TCRdb called the 5' RACE reads again in MiXCR, with one record for every CDR3 protein. The sample includes under 100,000 distinct CDR3 sequences, over 8.5% of them seen just once. As for time point: sample taken at primary tumor resection. Material for sequencing was whole RNA from tumor, nontumor lung or frozen PBMC, left unsorted. The sequenced sample was PBMCs, obtained at surgery. The receptors originated from a male donor with early-stage non-small cell lung cancer.

This clonotype was seen a handful of times. V is TRBV20-1 and J is TRBJ2-3, with 10 bases matching TRBD2. The CDR3 extends over 15 amino acids. Germline V CDR1 and CDR2: DFQATT, SNEGSKA (reference sequence). With V trimmed by 1 base and J by 4 bases, 5 bases remained unmatched. The CDR3: CSARGPSGSPDTQYF. The CDR3 nucleotides are TGCAGTGCTAGAGGACCTAGCGGGAGCCCAGATACGCAGTATTTT.

This clonotype occurred a few times. The chain combines TRBV10-1 with TRBJ1-1; 7 bases agree with TRBD1. With V trimmed by 2 bases and J by 1 base, 7 bases remained unmatched. This CDR3 comprises 16 residues. CDR1 WNHNN and CDR2 SYGVQD come from the germline V gene (reference sequence). CDR3 protein: CASSEPQGVRNTEAFF. In DNA form, the CDR3 reads TGCGCCAGCAGTGAGCCCCAGGGGGTTAGGAACACTGAAGCTTTCTTT.

The gene calls are TRBV20-1 and TRBJ2-1; no clear D. V was pared by 2 bases and J by 9 bases, with 5 bases between. CDR1 and CDR2 (germline): DFQATT, SNEGSKA (reference sequence). CDR3 length: 10 amino acids. CDR3: CSARKREQFF. CDR3 in DNA: TGCAGTGCTAGAAAGCGTGAGCAGTTCTTC.

This clonotype was picked up many times. This chain uses TRBV29-1 with TRBJ2-6; 9 bases line up with TRBD1. V gave up 6 bases and J gave up 4 bases; unmatched junction bases: 4. CDR1 and CDR2 from the germline V gene are SQVTM and ANQGSEA. This CDR3 contains 14 residues. CDR3 nucleotide sequence: TGCAGCGTCGGACAGGGGAACGGGGCCAACGTCCTGACTTTC. Translating it yields CSVGQGNGANVLTF.

This clonotype was recorded at least ten times. The rearrangement links TRBV20-1 to TRBJ2-7; no clear D gene. Germline V gives CDR1 DFQATT, CDR2 SNEGSKA (reference sequence). V was cut by 2 bases and J by 6 bases, with 8 bases left in between. The CDR3 loop spans 11 amino acids. The CDR3 region is CSARRAGEQYF. For the CDR3, the DNA is TGCAGTGCTAGAAGGGCCGGCGAGCAGTACTTC.

This clonotype was seen at least ten times. V and J are TRBV2 and TRBJ1-5; D gene uncertain. Germline values: CDR1 SNHLY, CDR2 FYNNEI. The CDR3 runs 12 residues. V was shortened by 6 bases and J by 5 bases, with 8 bases between the two germline ends. The CDR3 sequence: CASSGRDQPQHF. CDR3 nucleotides: TGTGCCAGCAGCGGGAGGGATCAGCCCCAGCATTTT.

The CDR3 is CSVVTGGKYEQYF. DNA of the CDR3: TGCAGCGTTGTGACAGGGGGCAAATACGAGCAGTACTTC. The J gene is TRBJ2-7, the V gene TRBV29-1, with 10 bases aligning to TRBD1. The J segment lost 4 bases and the V segment lost 4 bases, leaving 4 bases of the junction unmatched. The germline V gene encodes CDR1 SQVTM and CDR2 ANQGSEA. The CDR3 has 13 amino acids.

There are many counts of this clonotype. The rearrangement joins TRBV3-1 to TRBJ2-3; tentatively, D is TRBD1 (5 bases). The germline V and J ends were trimmed by 4 bases and 2 bases, with 10 bases remaining between them. This CDR3 spans 14 amino acids. The germline V gene has CDR1 LGHDT and CDR2 YNNKEL (reference sequence). CDR3 region: CASSPDTITDTQYF. The CDR3 bases are TGTGCCAGCAGCCCGGACACGATCACAGATACGCAGTATTTT.

The rearrangement joins TRBV7-9 to TRBJ2-3; D not certain. V was shortened by 8 bases and J by 4 bases, with 19 bases between the two germline ends. Looked up from germline, CDR1 is SEHNR and CDR2 is FQNEAQ (reference sequence). This CDR3 contains 15 residues. The CDR3: CASHEVRVKADTQYF. Here the CDR3 DNA reads TGTGCCAGCCACGAAGTCCGGGTAAAGGCAGATACGCAGTATTTT.

V is TRBV10-3 and J is TRBJ2-1; possible D gene TRBD1, 6 bases. V was pared by 6 bases and J by 6 bases, with 12 bases between. Germline CDR1 is ENHRY and CDR2 is SYGVKD. CDR3 length: 13 amino acids. The CDR3 coding sequence is TGTGCCATCAGACCAGGGGCTAGCAATGAGCAGTTCTTC. Protein: CAIRPGASNEQFF.

The sample holds many counts of this clonotype. The gene calls are TRBV9 and TRBJ1-2; 10 bases are a match to TRBD1. CDR3 length: 14 amino acids. Germline V lookup: CDR1 SGDLS, CDR2 YYNGEE. The junction had 7 bases not matched to a gene; V was cut back by 3 bases and J by 8 bases. The CDR3 sequence is CASSAGTGAEGYTF. The CDR3 nucleotides read TGTGCCAGCAGCGCCGGGACAGGGGCCGAGGGCTACACCTTC.

In its sample, this clonotype was seen many times. This sequence joins TRBV20-1 and TRBJ2-2; D ambiguous. Germline lookup yields CDR1 DFQATT and CDR2 SNEGSKA (reference sequence). V lost 3 bases and J 4 bases, leaving 15 bases between the germline ends. This CDR3 region has 15 residues. CDR3 coding DNA: TGCAGTGCTAGTCCTTCTCGGGTGGGCACCGGGGAGCTGTTTTTT. Translated, it gives CSASPSRVGTGELFF.

This clonotype was picked up many times. The chain is built from TRBV10-3 and TRBJ1-1; 8 bases match TRBD1. The CDR3 runs 13 residues. The germline V gene has CDR1 ENHRY and CDR2 SYGVKD. V gave up 0 bases and J gave up 11 bases; unmatched junction bases: 5. CDR3 residues: CAISESTGERAFF. CDR3 DNA sequence: TGTGCCATCAGTGAGTCGACAGGGGAAAGGGCTTTCTTT.

This clonotype was seen only a few times. This chain uses TRBV10-3 with TRBJ2-7; possibly TRBD1 or TRBD2 for D (6 bases each). V was clipped by 0 bases and J by 2 bases, with 23 bases between them. From germline, CDR1 is ENHRY and CDR2 SYGVKD. The CDR3 spans 19 residues. CDR3 sequence (DNA): TGTGCCATCAGTGAGTCGCAGGCAGGATTTGGAGGGGGTACCTACGAGCAGTACTTC. It yields the protein CAISESQAGFGGGTYEQYF.

This clonotype was counted ten times or more. The rearrangement joins TRBV9 to TRBJ1-1; unclear D gene. The CDR3 is 13 residues long. Trimming took 0 bases from V and 5 from J, leaving 8 bases between them. Germline assignment: CDR1 SGDLS and CDR2 YYNGEE. The CDR3 sequence is CASSVAGRTEAFF. The CDR3, as DNA: TGTGCCAGCAGCGTAGCTGGGCGGACTGAAGCTTTCTTT.

This clonotype was observed a handful of times. The V gene is TRBV5-1, the J gene TRBJ2-5, with 9 nucleotides matching TRBD1. The length of the CDR3 is 15 residues. Germline V gene data show CDR1 as SGHRS and CDR2 as YFSETQ. Trimming cost V 0 bases and J 4 bases; bases outside gene matches: 4. The CDR3 coding sequence is TGCGCCAGCAGCTTGGCCGCGACAGGGGGAGAGACCCAGTACTTC. It encodes CASSLAATGGETQYF.

The chain combines TRBV10-3 with TRBJ2-1; 10 nucleotides align to TRBD2. The CDR3 loop spans 14 amino acids. Germline V gives CDR1 ENHRY, CDR2 SYGVKD. V dropped 2 bases and J dropped 7; count of bases not matched to a gene: 2. As DNA, the CDR3 is TGTGCCATCAGTGAGATTAGCGGGGGGAATGAGCAGTTCTTC. Amino acids: CAISEISGGNEQFF.

This rearrangement joins TRBV5-1 to TRBJ2-5; D is possibly TRBD2 (7 bases). The CDR3 has 16 amino acids. CDR1 is SGHRS, CDR2 YFSETQ, per germline. V was pared by 4 bases and J by 2 bases, with 18 bases between. CDR3 sequence (DNA): TGCGCCAGCAGCCCGGGGGCTAGCGGCCAACAAGAGACCCAGTACTTC. Translated: CASSPGASGQQETQYF.

The table lists this clonotype with many counts. The chain recombines TRBV6-2 or TRBV6-3 with TRBJ2-7, with a weak D call TRBD2 (7 bases). Germline CDR1 is MNHEY and CDR2 is SVGEGT. Trimming took off 5 bases at V and 5 bases at J, with 10 bases between the two ends. The CDR3 runs to 12 residues. Here the CDR3 DNA reads TGTGCCAGCAGTCGGGGGGCGAACGAGCAGTACTTC. This sequence encodes CASSRGANEQYF.

This clonotype was detected many times. The chain has TRBV11-2 and TRBJ2-1; 13 bases are shared with TRBD2. Trimming at V came to 5 bases and at J to 15 bases, leaving 7 bases not matched to a gene. Germline loops: CDR1 SGHAT, CDR2 FQNNGV. The CDR3 loop spans 13 amino acids. CDR3 coding DNA: TGTGCCAGCAGCGACCGACTAGCGGGAGGAGGGTTCTTC. Translation: CASSDRLAGGGFF.

This clonotype has just a few counts. The chain combines TRBV15 with TRBJ2-7, with 7 bases fitting TRBD1. CDR1 is LNHNV, CDR2 YYDKDF, per germline (reference sequence). Germline trimming cut 0 bases from V and 2 bases from J; bases unmatched to any gene: 4. The CDR3 spans 15 residues. The CDR3 coding sequence is TGTGCCACCAGCAGAGAGTGGCAGGGGGCCTACGAGCAGTACTTC. This sequence encodes CATSREWQGAYEQYF.

This clonotype was detected many times. This chain connects TRBV4-3 to TRBJ2-1; TRBD2 agrees at 12 bases. The CDR3 covers 19 residues. CDR1 LGHNA and CDR2 YSLEER come from the germline V gene. J was trimmed by 5 bases and V by 0 bases; bases with no gene match: 11. The CDR3 protein is CASSQDGTSGPGGHNEQFF. The CDR3 bases are TGCGCCAGCAGCCAAGACGGGACTAGCGGGCCGGGGGGCCACAATGAGCAGTTCTTC.

This clonotype was counted between two and nine times. This chain joins TRBV5-1 and TRBJ2-3, with D possibly TRBD1 on 5 matching bases. V lost 0 bases and J lost 6, with 8 bases in between. The germline CDR1 and CDR2 sequences are SGHRS and YFSETQ. The CDR3 spans 13 residues. The CDR3 bases are TGCGCCAGCAGCTTGGTTGGGGCGGATACGCAGTATTTT. Protein: CASSLVGADTQYF.

This chain links TRBV29-1 with TRBJ2-7; D uncertain. The ends were cut back, 5 bases at V and 4 bases at J, with 9 bases in the middle. In germline, CDR1 is SQVTM, CDR2 ANQGSEA. The CDR3 is 11 residues long. CDR3 sequence: CSVMEFYEQYF. In nucleotides, the CDR3 is TGCAGCGTTATGGAGTTTTACGAGCAGTACTTC.

This chain links TRBV2 with TRBJ1-5; 10 nucleotides agree with TRBD1. Germline V gene sequence: CDR1 SNHLY, CDR2 FYNNEI. Unmatched junction bases numbered 11, after V lost 8 bases and J lost 7 bases. The CDR3 has 15 amino acids. The CDR3 DNA follows: TGTGCCAGCCTCACCGGGACAGGGGTTCGGCAGCCCCAGCATTTT. Amino acid sequence: CASLTGTGVRQPQHF.

There are many counts of this clonotype. The gene calls are TRBV2 and TRBJ2-5; 7 nucleotides agree with TRBD2. The J segment lost 4 bases and the V segment lost 7 bases, leaving 12 bases of the junction unmatched. CDR1 and CDR2 (germline): SNHLY, FYNNEI. The CDR3 covers 15 residues. CDR3 sequence (DNA): TGTGCCAGCAAAGGGACGGGAGGCGGTGGAGAGACCCAGTACTTC. Its translation: CASKGTGGGGETQYF.

This clonotype was counted at least ten times. The rearrangement links TRBV29-1 to TRBJ1-2, with D possibly TRBD1 on 5 matching bases. CDR3 length: 14 residues. The germline V and J ends were trimmed by 1 base and 4 bases, with 13 bases remaining between them. CDR1 is SQVTM, CDR2 ANQGSEA, per germline. Written as DNA, the CDR3 is TGCAGCGTTGAAGTAACAGGCGGCGGCTATGGCTACACCTTC. Translation gives CSVEVTGGGYGYTF.

This chain uses TRBV29-1 with TRBJ2-2, with unresolved D. Germline loops: CDR1 SQVTM, CDR2 ANQGSEA. The CDR3 consists of 11 residues. V lost 3 bases and J 5 bases, leaving 4 bases between the germline ends. The CDR3 reads CSVDRTGELFF. The DNA for the CDR3 is TGCAGCGTTGATAGGACCGGGGAGCTGTTTTTT.

Ten or more counts support this clonotype. The J gene is TRBJ1-1, the V gene TRBV27, with D unclear. V lost 2 bases and J 0 bases, leaving 10 bases between the germline ends. The CDR3 contains 15 residues. Germline CDR1 and CDR2: MNHEY and SMNVEV (reference sequence). The CDR3 here is CASSLALSMNTEAFF. The CDR3 DNA reads as TGTGCCAGCAGTTTAGCCCTCTCAATGAACACTGAAGCTTTCTTT.

This clonotype came up many times. This sequence joins TRBV20-1 and TRBJ2-7; a weak D match, TRBD2 (5 bases). Germline V gives CDR1 DFQATT, CDR2 SNEGSKA (reference sequence). The germline V and J ends were trimmed by 0 bases and 7 bases, with 13 bases remaining between them. This CDR3 region has 13 residues. The CDR3 protein is CSARDGVSGEQYF. CDR3 nucleotides: TGCAGTGCTAGAGACGGGGTTTCCGGGGAGCAGTACTTC.